This TCR beta chain stems from a study of blood T cell repertoires in COVID-19. Turning to the study itself: Researchers got acute and convalescent COVID-19 samples from the United States, Italy and Spain. T cells, B-cell-depleted T cells, or PBMCs supplied cDNA or gDNA.

Authors' analysis steps: Nucleated cell counts were estimated from reference gene primer amplification. The assay was immunoSEQ multiplex PCR, and TCRdb's table has in-frame clones only and misses some. The V and J calls and clone size come from that table; D and trimming were worked out from the DNA. The data show tens of thousands of clones, 85% to 90% seen once. The germline V gene encodes CDR1 MNHNY and CDR2 SVGAGI (reference sequence). CDR3 length: 15 residues. V was clipped by 7 bases and J by 0 bases; unmatched bases: 3. The V gene is TRBV6-6, the J gene TRBJ2-1, with 10 bases that match TRBD2. Sequencing was done on a sample of peripheral blood. The source is a human donor in a cohort sampled during active COVID-19. This chain's CDR3 is CASTASGSSYNEQFF. The CDR3 nucleotides read TGTGCCAGCACCGCTAGCGGGAGCTCCTACAATGAGCAGTTCTTC.